This T cell receptor (beta chain) was recorded in a study of cytomegalovirus exposure and HLA in healthy donors. PCR primers comprised 60 Vbeta and 13 Jbeta primers. Profiling relied on immunoSEQ multiplex PCR, and the TCRdb table lists in-frame clones only, not all of them. This table holds about 97,000 clones, around three quarters found once. CDR1 is DFQATT, CDR2 SNEGSKA, per germline (reference sequence). The CDR3 loop spans 11 amino acids. Trimming removed 5 bases from V and 6 bases from J, with 11 bases in between. The sequence was obtained from a middle-aged man in good health and CMV-seronegative. The J gene is TRBJ2-7, the V gene TRBV20-1; D might be TRBD1 (7 bases). Sequenced input: PBMCs. This CDR3 is CSAYRGGEQYF. The DNA of the CDR3 is TGCAGTGCTTACAGGGGAGGCGAGCAGTACTTC.